This T cell receptor (beta chain) is from a study of technical replicates of blood from several donors. Repertoires were generated with immunoSEQ multiplex PCR, while TCRdb's copy carries only in-frame clones and drops some. Here the sample spans over 80,000 clones, 96% being singletons. The CDR3 consists of 15 residues. Trimming cost V 2 bases and J 8 bases; bases outside gene matches: 8. Germline-derived CDR1 and CDR2 are PRHDT and FYEKMQ (reference sequence). The sequenced sample was T cells isolated from PBMCs. This receptor was obtained from a human donor in good health. The chain combines TRBV13 with TRBJ2-1; 8 bases are shared with TRBD2. CDR3 amino acids: CASSLFNGRADEQFF. CDR3 nucleotides: TGTGCCAGCAGCTTATTTAACGGGAGGGCCGATGAGCAGTTCTTC.